The next 18 T cell receptor beta chains were all read from a single sample in a study of T cell responses to AZD1222 COVID-19 vaccine. TCRdb keeps only in-frame clones here, not all; method: immunoSEQ multiplex PCR. Of approximately 35,000 clones listed, 86% are singletons. Sequenced material: peripheral blood, taken on day 0 of AZD1222 vaccination. These receptors came from an adult in good health.

This clone was seen a handful of times. The genes are TRBV7-3 and TRBJ2-7; TRBD1 matches at 11 bases. The CDR3 extends over 15 amino acids. With 5 bases clipped from V and 4 bases from J, the junction kept 7 bases outside the gene matches. Germline loops: CDR1 SGHTA, CDR2 FQGTGA. The CDR3 DNA follows: TGTGCCAGCAGCACTGACGGGACAGGGGGATACGAGCAGTACTTC. Its protein product is CASSTDGTGGYEQYF.

This sequence joins TRBV6-5 and TRBJ1-3; D is perhaps TRBD1 (5 bases). The germline V and J ends were trimmed by 5 bases and 0 bases, with 11 bases remaining between them. The V gene's germline CDR1 is MNHEY and CDR2 SVGAGI. The CDR3 has 15 amino acids. CDR3 sequence: CASSPYRNSGNTIYF. The CDR3 DNA reads as TGTGCCAGCAGTCCGTACAGGAACTCTGGAAACACCATATATTTT.

J is TRBJ2-1 and V is TRBV25-1; D perhaps matches TRBD2 (5 bases). This CDR3 has 13 residues. The germline gives CDR1 MGHDK, CDR2 SYGVNS. V was shortened by 0 bases and J by 9 bases, with 9 bases between the two germline ends. CDR3 sequence: CASSEYKAAEQFF. CDR3 DNA sequence: TGTGCCAGCAGTGAATATAAAGCGGCTGAGCAGTTCTTC.

The rearrangement joins TRBV6-5 to TRBJ1-1; D is possibly TRBD1 (5 bases). Germline V gives CDR1 MNHEY, CDR2 SVGAGI. Trimming shortened V by 8 bases and J by 6 bases, and 19 bases separated the two germline ends. The length of the CDR3 is 14 residues. In DNA form, the CDR3 reads TGTGCCAGCGTTGGCAGGGCGTCCGTCCCTGAAGCTTTCTTT. It yields the protein CASVGRASVPEAFF.

This clone was counted once. V and J are TRBV11-2 and TRBJ2-5, with D unclear. With 0 bases removed from V and 4 bases from J, the gap between germline ends came to 12 bases. Germline assignment: CDR1 SGHAT and CDR2 FQNNGV. The CDR3 is 15 amino acids. Here the CDR3 reads CASSLDSVGPETQYF. The CDR3 coding sequence is TGTGCCAGCAGCTTAGACTCCGTGGGCCCAGAGACCCAGTACTTC.

The rearrangement links TRBV27 to TRBJ2-5; possible D gene TRBD2, 6 bases. The CDR3 totals 16 residues. V was shortened by 3 bases and J by 4 bases, with 18 bases between the two germline ends. Germline-derived CDR1 and CDR2 are MNHEY and SMNVEV (reference sequence). CDR3 nucleotide sequence: TGTGCCAGCAGTTTTATCGGGACTCGAGGACCAGAGACCCAGTACTTC. This gives the protein CASSFIGTRGPETQYF.

This chain uses TRBV30 with TRBJ1-5; weak D call: TRBD1 (6 bases). Germline V gene lookup returns CDR1 GTSNPN and CDR2 SVGIG (reference sequence). This CDR3 comprises 14 residues. V lost 3 bases to trimming and J lost 0 bases, with 9 bases between them. CDR3 sequence reads: CAWSNRDSNQPQHF. Written as DNA, the CDR3 is TGTGCCTGGAGCAACAGGGATAGCAATCAGCCCCAGCATTTT.

The CDR3 sequence: CASSQQTGTKTQYF. DNA for the CDR3: TGTGCCAGCAGCCAGCAGACAGGTACGAAGACCCAGTACTTC. The chain links TRBV7-8 to TRBJ2-5; D is possibly TRBD1 (6 bases). The CDR3 is 14 residues long. V was trimmed by 5 bases and J by 6 bases, leaving 16 bases between them. Per the germline V gene, CDR1 is SGHVS and CDR2 is FQNEAQ.

The chain links TRBV6-5 to TRBJ2-7; TRBD2 is a possible D gene (6 bases). Trimming shortened V by 0 bases and J by 3 bases, and 15 bases separated the two germline ends. The CDR3 extends over 16 amino acids. Germline assignment: CDR1 MNHEY and CDR2 SVGAGI. The CDR3 sequence is CASSYSHTSEGYEQYF. The CDR3 bases are TGTGCCAGCAGTTACTCCCATACCTCGGAGGGCTACGAGCAGTACTTC.

This clone has a handful of counts. This chain joins TRBV28 and TRBJ2-7; D call uncertain. Germline loops: CDR1 MDHEN, CDR2 SYDVKM. The CDR3 extends over 12 amino acids. Trimming left V 5 bases short and J 5 bases short, with 10 bases between. CDR3 nucleotide sequence: TGTGCCAGCAGTAGAGATAGGAACGAGCAGTACTTC. It specifies CASSRDRNEQYF.

The chain has TRBV28 and TRBJ2-7; 8 bases map to TRBD2. The germline gives CDR1 MDHEN, CDR2 SYDVKM. The CDR3 loop spans 15 amino acids. V shed 3 bases, J shed 2 bases, and the junction held 6 bases outside the gene matches. DNA for the CDR3: TGTGCCAGCAGTTTTAGCACTAGCGGCACCTACGAGCAGTACTTC. Translation: CASSFSTSGTYEQYF.

The rearrangement joins TRBV2 to TRBJ1-5; a possible D gene is TRBD1 (5 bases). The CDR3 extends over 13 amino acids. V lost 6 bases and J lost 9, with 15 bases in between. Germline assignment: CDR1 SNHLY and CDR2 FYNNEI. As DNA, the CDR3 is TGTGCCAGCAGGGGGCGGGGCGCAGGGCCCCAGCATTTT. Its protein is CASRGRGAGPQHF.

This clone was picked up one time. The gene calls are TRBV19 and TRBJ1-4; 11 bases agree with TRBD1. V lost 7 bases and J lost 10; bases outside the gene matches: 8. From germline, CDR1 is LNHDA and CDR2 SQIVND (reference sequence). The CDR3 spans 14 residues. The CDR3 DNA follows: TGTGCCAGTAACTCGGACAGGGGGCACGGAAAACTGTTTTTT. Protein: CASNSDRGHGKLFF.

The table lists this clone with a count of one. The CDR3 region has the DNA TGCAGCGTTGAAGATGCGGCCTCGGTCTATGGCTACACCTTC. It encodes CSVEDAASVYGYTF. The chain couples TRBV29-1 to TRBJ1-2; no firm D call. CDR1 and CDR2 (germline): SQVTM, ANQGSEA. The V and J ends lost 0 bases and 4 bases respectively, with 12 bases between them. CDR3 size: 14 residues.

The chain employs TRBV6-2 or TRBV6-3 and TRBJ2-2, with D possibly being TRBD1 (6 bases). The germline V gene has CDR1 MNHEY and CDR2 SVGEGT. V was clipped by 6 bases and J by 0 bases, with 14 bases between them. The CDR3 consists of 16 residues. The DNA for the CDR3 is TGTGCCAGCAGCCCCCTCGACAGGACGAACACCGGGGAGCTGTTTTTT. It encodes CASSPLDRTNTGELFF.

This clone turned up a few times. The V call is TRBV30, the J call TRBJ2-7, with TRBD1 matching 9 bases. The CDR3 is 14 residues long. The V gene end was trimmed by 3 bases and the J gene end by 4 bases; junction bases not matched to a gene: 7. Germline CDR1 is GTSNPN and CDR2 is SVGIG (reference sequence). The CDR3 is CAWSKGQGSYEQYF. The CDR3 region has the DNA TGTGCCTGGAGCAAGGGACAGGGTTCTTACGAGCAGTACTTC.

This chain links TRBV30 with TRBJ2-7; possibly TRBD1 for D (5 bases). V was trimmed by 3 bases and J by 0 bases, leaving 15 bases between them. Germline loops: CDR1 GTSNPN, CDR2 SVGIG (reference sequence). The CDR3 is 15 residues long. DNA of the CDR3: TGTGCCTGGAGACAAGACAGTTCTCTCTCCTACGAGCAGTACTTC. It codes for CAWRQDSSLSYEQYF.

V usage is TRBV10-3 and J usage is TRBJ2-6; D assignment may be TRBD1 or TRBD2 (5 bases each). The CDR3 extends over 17 amino acids. CDR1 is ENHRY and CDR2 is SYGVKD in the germline V gene. V lost 4 bases to trimming and J lost 0 bases, with 13 bases between them. As DNA, the CDR3 is TGTGCCATCAGTGGTGGGGCGGGCAACTCTGGGGCCAACGTCCTGACTTTC. This codes for CAISGGAGNSGANVLTF.